This T cell receptor beta chain originates from a study of blood T cell repertoires in COVID-19. In the original processing: The authors estimated nucleated cell counts from reference gene primer amplification. Repertoires were generated with immunoSEQ multiplex PCR, while TCRdb's copy carries only in-frame clones and drops some. That table gives V, J and clone size, and the DNA gave D and trimming. The sample records 180,000 or so clones, about 80% being singletons. After removal of 5 bases from V and 7 bases from J, the junction contained 10 bases not matched to a gene. Germline loops: CDR1 LNHDA, CDR2 SQIVND (reference sequence). CDR3 length: 15 amino acids.

Sequencing input: PBMCs or T cells enriched from blood (not recorded which). This chain uses TRBV19 with TRBJ2-2, with 7 bases aligning to TRBD1. The receptor was isolated from a man between 50 and 59 years old who had recovered from COVID-19. The CDR3 reads CASSPRNRGDGELFF. CDR3 coding DNA: TGTGCCAGTAGTCCCCGGAACAGGGGAGACGGGGAGCTGTTTTTT.